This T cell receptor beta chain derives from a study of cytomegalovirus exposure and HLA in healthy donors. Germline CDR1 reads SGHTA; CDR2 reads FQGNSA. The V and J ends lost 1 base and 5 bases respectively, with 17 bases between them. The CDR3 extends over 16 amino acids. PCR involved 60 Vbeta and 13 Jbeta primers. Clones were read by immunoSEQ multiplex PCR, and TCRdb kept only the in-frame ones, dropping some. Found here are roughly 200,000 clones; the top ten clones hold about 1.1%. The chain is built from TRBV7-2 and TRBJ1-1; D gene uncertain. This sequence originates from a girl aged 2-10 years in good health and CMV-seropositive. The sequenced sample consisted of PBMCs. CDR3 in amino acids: CASSLGGGGWWTEAFF. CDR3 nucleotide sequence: TGTGCCAGCAGCTTAGGAGGTGGCGGATGGTGGACTGAAGCTTTCTTT.